This TCR beta chain was sequenced during a study of shared clonotypes between healthy human individuals. Method: immunoSEQ multiplex PCR; TCRdb's copy keeps in-frame clones and lacks some. The data contain 800,000 to 950,000 clones, approximately 96% of them singletons. As defined, naive CD8 cells were CD45RO-negative and positively selected for CCR7, with terminally differentiated effector memory CD45RA+ cells excluded. The V end was cut by 4 bases, the J end by 1 base, with 5 bases between. Germline loops: CDR1 MGHDK, CDR2 SYGVNS. The CDR3 is 12 amino acids. This clonotype was obtained from a man aged 30 to 45 in good health. Sequencing was done on a sample of naive CD8+ T cells sorted from blood. The V gene is TRBV25-1, the J gene TRBJ2-7, with D hard to call. CDR3 nucleotides: TGTGCCAGCAGTGGCTTTTCCTACGAGCAGTACTTC. This translates into CASSGFSYEQYF.